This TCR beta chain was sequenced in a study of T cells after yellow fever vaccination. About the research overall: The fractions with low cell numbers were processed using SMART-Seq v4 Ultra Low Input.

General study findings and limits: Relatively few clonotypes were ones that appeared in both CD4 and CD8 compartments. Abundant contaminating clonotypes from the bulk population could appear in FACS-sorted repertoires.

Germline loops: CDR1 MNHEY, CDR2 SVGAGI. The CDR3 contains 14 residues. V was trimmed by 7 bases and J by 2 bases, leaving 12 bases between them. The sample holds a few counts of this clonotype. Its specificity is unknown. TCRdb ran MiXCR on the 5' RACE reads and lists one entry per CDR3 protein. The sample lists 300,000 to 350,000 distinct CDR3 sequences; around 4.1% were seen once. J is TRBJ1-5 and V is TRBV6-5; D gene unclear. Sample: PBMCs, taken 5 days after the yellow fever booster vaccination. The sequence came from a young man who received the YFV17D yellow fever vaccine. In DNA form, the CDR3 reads TGTGCCAGCAAAGGATCTTTTGGCAATCAGCCCCAGCATTTT. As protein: CASKGSFGNQPQHF.